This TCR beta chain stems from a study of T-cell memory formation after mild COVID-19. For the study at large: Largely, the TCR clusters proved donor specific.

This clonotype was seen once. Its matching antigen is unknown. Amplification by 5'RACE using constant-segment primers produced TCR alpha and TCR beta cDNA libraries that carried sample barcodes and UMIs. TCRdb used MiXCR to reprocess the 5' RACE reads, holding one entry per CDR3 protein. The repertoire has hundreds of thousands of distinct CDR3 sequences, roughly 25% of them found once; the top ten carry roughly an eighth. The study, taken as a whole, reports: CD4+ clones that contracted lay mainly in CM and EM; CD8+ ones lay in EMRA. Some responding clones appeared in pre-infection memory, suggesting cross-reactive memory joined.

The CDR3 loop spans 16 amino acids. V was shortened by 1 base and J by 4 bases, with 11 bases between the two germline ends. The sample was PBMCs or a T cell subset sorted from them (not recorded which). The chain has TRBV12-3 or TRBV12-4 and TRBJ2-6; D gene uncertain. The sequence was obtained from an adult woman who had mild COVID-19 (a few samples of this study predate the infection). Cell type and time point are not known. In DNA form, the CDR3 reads TGTGCCAGCAGTTTAGGGTTTCTGGGAGGGGCCAACGTCCTGACTTTC. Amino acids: CASSLGFLGGANVLTF.